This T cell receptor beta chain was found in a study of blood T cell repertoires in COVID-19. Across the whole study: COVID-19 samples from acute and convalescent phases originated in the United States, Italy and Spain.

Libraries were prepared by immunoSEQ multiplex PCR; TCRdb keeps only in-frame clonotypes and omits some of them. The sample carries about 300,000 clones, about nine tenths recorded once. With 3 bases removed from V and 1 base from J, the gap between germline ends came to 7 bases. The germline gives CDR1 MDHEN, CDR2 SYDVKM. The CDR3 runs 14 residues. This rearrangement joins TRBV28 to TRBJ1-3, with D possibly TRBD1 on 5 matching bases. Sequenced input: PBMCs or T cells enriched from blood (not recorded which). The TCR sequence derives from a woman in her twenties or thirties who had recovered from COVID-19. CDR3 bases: TGTGCCAGCAGTTTGGGGGGTTCTGGAAACACCATATATTTT. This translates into CASSLGGSGNTIYF.